A selection of T cell receptor beta chains follows, all from one sample in a study of cytomegalovirus exposure and HLA in healthy donors. The data were produced by immunoSEQ multiplex PCR, yet TCRdb's version contains in-frame clones alone and is incomplete. Of roughly 200,000 clones listed, 75% to 80% were seen once; the top ten hold 2.5% to 3%. Sequences were obtained from PBMCs. The origin of the receptors is a female donor in good health and CMV-seronegative. Both conserved end residues are part of each CDR3. A D gene is named only where the DNA matches it firmly. Expanded clones are given a class, and other clones once, few, many or no size at all.

len	j_gene	v_gene	d_gene	abundance	CDR3aa	CDR3nt
15	TRBJ2-1	TRBV5-1	.	few	CASSLAIGTYNEQFF	TGCGCCAGCAGCTTGGCCATAGGGACTTACAATGAGCAGTTCTTC
16	TRBJ2-7	TRBV6-1	TRBD1	.	CASSERGGTGVLEQYF	TGTGCCAGCAGTGAAAGGGGCGGGACAGGGGTTCTGGAGCAGTACTTC
14	TRBJ2-6	TRBV27	.	few	CASWTVRGANVLTF	TGTGCCAGCTGGACAGTGAGAGGGGCCAACGTCCTGACTTTC
15	TRBJ2-1	TRBV6-4	TRBD2	few	CASSVTGTSWNEQFF	TGTGCCAGCAGTGTTACCGGGACTAGTTGGAATGAGCAGTTCTTC
15	TRBJ2-5	TRBV5-4	TRBD1	.	CASSSGQAIQETQYF	TGTGCCAGCAGCTCTGGACAGGCCATCCAAGAGACCCAGTACTTC
13	TRBJ2-1	TRBV2	.	.	CASSLGGSSEQFF	TGTGCCAGCAGCCTGGGGGGTTCTAGTGAGCAGTTCTTC
13	TRBJ2-7	TRBV27	TRBD2	.	CASSQREGYEQYF	TGTGCCAGCAGCCAGCGGGAGGGCTACGAGCAGTACTTC
15	TRBJ2-1	TRBV9	TRBD2	.	CASSVVGGGNNEQFF	TGTGCCAGCAGCGTAGTCGGGGGGGGAAACAATGAGCAGTTCTTC
15	TRBJ1-6	TRBV9	.	.	CASSTGPTGNSPLHF	TGTGCCAGCAGCACCGGCCCGACGGGTAATTCACCCCTCCACTTT
16	TRBJ2-2	TRBV18	TRBD1	.	CASSASQGANTGELFF	TGTGCCAGCTCTGCGTCCCAGGGGGCGAACACCGGGGAGCTGTTTTTT
16	TRBJ2-1	TRBV4-3	TRBD2	.	CASSQEAGVYYNEQFF	TGCGCCAGCAGCCAAGAAGCGGGAGTGTACTACAATGAGCAGTTCTTC
14	TRBJ2-3	TRBV19	TRBD2	.	CASAGLTATDTQYF	TGTGCCAGCGCGGGACTAACAGCCACAGATACGCAGTATTTT
17	TRBJ2-7	TRBV27	.	.	CASSLSRGGGGGYEQYF	TGTGCCAGCAGTTTATCGCGAGGGGGGGGAGGGGGCTACGAGCAGTACTTC
15	TRBJ2-7	TRBV27	TRBD2	.	CASSLSGTSGNEQYF	TGTGCCAGCAGTTTATCTGGGACTAGCGGTAACGAGCAGTACTTC
14	TRBJ2-1	TRBV10-1	TRBD2	.	CATRRREGSNEQFF	TGCGCCACCCGGAGGCGGGAGGGTAGCAATGAGCAGTTCTTC
17	TRBJ2-3	TRBV7-3	TRBD1	.	CASSLSGDRSYTDTQYF	TGTGCCAGCAGCTTGTCCGGGGACAGGTCCTACACAGATACGCAGTATTTT
14	TRBJ1-1	TRBV19	.	.	CASSIGGGGTEAFF	TGTGCCAGTAGTATAGGCGGGGGAGGGACTGAAGCTTTCTTT
14	TRBJ1-2	TRBV11-3	.	.	CASSLVQGMRGYTF	TGTGCCAGCAGCTTAGTTCAGGGGATGCGAGGCTACACCTTC
17	TRBJ2-6	TRBV27	TRBD1	once	CASRGRDSLSGANVLTF	TGTGCCAGCAGGGGCCGGGACAGCTTATCTGGGGCCAACGTCCTGACTTTC
15	TRBJ2-1	TRBV6-5	.	.	CASRGLGRGYNEQFF	TGTGCCAGCCGCGGGTTGGGGCGGGGTTACAATGAGCAGTTCTTC
14	TRBJ2-5	TRBV11-3	TRBD2	.	CASRAGGRRETQYF	TGTGCCAGCAGGGCGGGGGGGCGGCGAGAGACCCAGTACTTC
15	TRBJ2-7	TRBV6-1	.	.	CASSEAGGVVHEQYF	TGTGCCAGCAGTGAAGCTGGGGGCGTCGTCCACGAGCAGTACTTC
14	TRBJ1-4	TRBV6-1	.	.	CASRFRVQGEKLFF	TGTGCCAGCAGGTTCAGGGTTCAGGGAGAAAAACTGTTTTTT
13	TRBJ1-5	TRBV15	.	.	CATSRDFGQPQHF	TGTGCCACCAGCAGAGATTTCGGTCAGCCCCAGCATTTT
15	TRBJ1-2	TRBV5-1	.	.	CASSPEPTSSYGYTF	TGCGCCAGCAGCCCCGAGCCGACATCGTCCTATGGCTACACCTTC
14	TRBJ1-5	TRBV30	TRBD1	.	CAWSGGGSGQPQHF	TGTGCCTGGAGTGGAGGGGGCAGTGGTCAGCCCCAGCATTTT
17	TRBJ2-7	TRBV28	TRBD2	.	CASSTPFTSGSSLEQYF	TGTGCCAGCAGTACCCCTTTTACTAGCGGGAGTAGCCTCGAGCAGTACTTC
19	TRBJ2-6	TRBV5-6	TRBD1	.	CASRGQVLNPYSGANVLTF	TGTGCCAGCCGAGGACAGGTTCTTAATCCTTACTCTGGGGCCAACGTCCTGACTTTC
12	TRBJ2-7	TRBV7-2	.	.	CASSLPAYEQYF	TGTGCCAGCAGCTTACCCGCCTACGAGCAGTACTTC
16	TRBJ2-1	TRBV9	TRBD2	.	CASSVEGLAGNNEQFF	TGTGCCAGCAGCGTAGAGGGACTAGCGGGAAACAATGAGCAGTTCTTC
14	TRBJ2-7	TRBV28	.	.	CASSFGGTGTEQYF	TGTGCCAGCAGTTTCGGCGGAACCGGTACCGAGCAGTACTTC
12	TRBJ1-1	TRBV2	.	.	CASREDRTEAFF	TGTGCCAGCAGGGAGGATCGGACTGAAGCTTTCTTT
16	TRBJ2-1	TRBV21-1	.	.	CASVSIGGGFDNEQFF	TGTGCCAGCGTCTCTATAGGGGGCGGGTTCGACAATGAGCAGTTCTTC
14	TRBJ1-3	TRBV7-6	.	.	CASSLDLSGNTIYF	TGTGCCAGCAGCTTAGATCTCTCTGGAAACACCATATATTTT
16	TRBJ2-3	TRBV18	TRBD2	.	CASSPLSSGGADTQYF	TGTGCCAGCTCACCACTCTCTAGCGGGGGGGCAGATACGCAGTATTTT
16	TRBJ2-5	TRBV5-5	TRBD2	once	CASSFGVAGGQETQYF	TGTGCCAGCAGCTTCGGTGTAGCGGGAGGGCAAGAGACCCAGTACTTC
15	TRBJ1-6	TRBV6-1	TRBD1	.	CASSEMGQGVSPLHF	TGTGCCAGCAGTGAAATGGGACAGGGTGTTTCACCCCTCCACTTT
15	TRBJ2-6	TRBV5-4	.	.	CASKGDPSGANVLTF	TGTGCCAGCAAGGGGGACCCCTCTGGGGCCAACGTCCTGACTTTC
16	TRBJ2-3	TRBV9	.	.	CASSDSAWGETDTQYF	TGTGCCAGCAGCGACTCCGCGTGGGGAGAAACAGATACGCAGTATTTT
12	TRBJ1-2	TRBV7-9	.	.	CASSFGLRGYTF	TGTGCCAGCAGCTTCGGCCTACGGGGTTACACCTTC
14	TRBJ1-1	TRBV5-4	TRBD1	.	CASSLQGARTEAFF	TGTGCCAGCAGCTTGCAGGGGGCGCGGACTGAAGCTTTCTTT
13	TRBJ1-1	TRBV2	.	.	CASSGQVGAEAFF	TGTGCCAGCAGTGGTCAGGTGGGCGCTGAAGCTTTCTTT
13	TRBJ1-2	TRBV25-1	.	.	CASSQGLFYGYTF	TGTGCCAGCAGTCAGGGTTTGTTCTATGGCTACACCTTC
16	TRBJ2-3	TRBV9	.	.	CASSADRGAITDTQYF	TGTGCCAGCAGCGCCGACCGTGGGGCGATCACAGATACGCAGTATTTT
13	TRBJ2-7	TRBV28	.	few	CASSFRGQAVQYF	TGTGCCAGCAGCTTTAGGGGACAAGCGGTGCAGTACTTC
14	TRBJ1-5	TRBV11-2	.	once	CASSLGRAGEPQHF	TGTGCCAGCAGCTTAGGGAGGGCAGGAGAGCCCCAGCATTTT
15	TRBJ2-1	TRBV7-9	TRBD2	.	CASSLAGLAYNEQFF	TGTGCCAGCAGCTTAGCGGGACTAGCTTACAATGAGCAGTTCTTC
14	TRBJ1-6	TRBV27	.	.	CASSFRSSNSPLHF	TGTGCCAGCAGTTTTAGGAGCTCTAATTCACCCCTCCACTTT
16	TRBJ2-1	TRBV28	TRBD2	once	CASSYTGTSSYNEQFF	TGTGCCAGCAGTTACACCGGGACTAGCAGTTACAATGAGCAGTTCTTC
13	TRBJ2-6	TRBV30	.	.	CAWETSGANVLTF	TGTGCCTGGGAGACTTCCGGGGCCAACGTCCTGACTTTC
15	TRBJ1-1	TRBV28	.	.	CASSHNLRVDTEAFF	TGTGCCAGCAGCCACAACCTCAGGGTGGACACTGAAGCTTTCTTT
13	TRBJ2-1	TRBV5-1	.	.	CASSFGGDNEQFF	TGCGCCAGCAGCTTCGGCGGGGACAATGAGCAGTTCTTC
15	TRBJ1-3	TRBV9	TRBD1	.	CASSVVQGARNTIYF	TGTGCCAGCAGCGTAGTACAGGGGGCGCGAAACACCATATATTTT
13	TRBJ2-3	TRBV25-1	.	.	CASILSGTDTQYF	TGTGCCAGCATCCTCTCAGGCACAGATACGCAGTATTTT